A single sample is the source of the 8 T cell receptor beta chains below, sequenced in a study of beta chain features in type 1 diabetes. Isolated RNA was reverse transcribed in full, so expressed TCRB transcripts were sequenced. Assay: immunoSEQ multiplex PCR; the TCRdb copy retains only in-frame clones and omits some. The sample yields 620,000 or so clones, 15% to 19% seen once. Sequencing used naive CD4+ T cells from blood. All receptors come from a man aged 18 to 29 in good health.

The rearrangement joins TRBV5-4 to TRBJ2-3; a weak D match, TRBD2 (6 bases). From germline, CDR1 is SGHNT and CDR2 YYREEE (reference sequence). This CDR3 has 15 amino acids. Trimming removed 2 bases at V and 0 bases at J, with 10 bases between. The DNA for the CDR3 is TGTGCCAGCAGCTTAAGCGGGTCTAGCACAGATACGCAGTATTTT. As protein: CASSLSGSSTDTQYF.

This clone turned up a few times. This chain connects TRBV14 to TRBJ1-1; D remains ambiguous. Germline loops: CDR1 SGHDN, CDR2 FVKESK. The CDR3 sequence is 13 residues long. V shed 4 bases and J shed 5 bases, with 11 bases lying between them. CDR3 coding DNA: TGTGCCAGCAGCCTTCTCCCGGGGACTGAAGCTTTCTTT. Residues: CASSLLPGTEAFF.

The chain links TRBV9 to TRBJ1-5, with D perhaps matching TRBD1 (5 bases). Germline V gene sequence: CDR1 SGDLS, CDR2 YYNGEE. The CDR3 spans 16 residues. Trimming took off 0 bases at V and 5 bases at J, with 15 bases between the two ends. DNA of the CDR3: TGTGCCAGCAGCGTAGGAGGGGATAGGGGTGATCAGCCCCAGCATTTT. It yields the protein CASSVGGDRGDQPQHF.

The J gene is TRBJ1-1, the V gene TRBV18; D possibly corresponds to TRBD1 (6 bases). Germline CDR1 and CDR2: KGHSH and LQKENI. The CDR3 loop spans 16 amino acids. Trimming took 4 bases from V and 1 from J, leaving 16 bases between them. The CDR3 spells CASSQGVGNGNTEAFF. CDR3 sequence (DNA): TGTGCCAGCTCACAGGGGGTTGGAAATGGGAACACTGAAGCTTTCTTT.

The chain uses TRBV4-2 and TRBJ2-5; 9 bases are a match to TRBD1. Germline CDR1 LGHNA, CDR2 YNFKEQ. V lost 3 bases, J lost 3 bases, and 2 bases stayed unmatched. There are 14 residues in the CDR3. The CDR3 spells CASSQDRGKETQYF. CDR3 DNA sequence: TGTGCCAGCAGCCAGGACAGGGGTAAAGAGACCCAGTACTTC.

This clone has more than one count but fewer than ten. The rearrangement uses TRBV7-2 and TRBJ1-2; 7 bases fit TRBD1. This CDR3 region has 13 residues. The germline V gene has CDR1 SGHTA and CDR2 FQGNSA. With 6 bases clipped from V and 2 bases from J, the junction kept 3 bases outside the gene matches. The CDR3 DNA sequence: TGTGCCAGCAGGACGACAGGGAACTATGGCTACACCTTC. This sequence encodes CASRTTGNYGYTF.

The V and J genes are TRBV29-1 and TRBJ2-5; TRBD2 matches 11 bases. The J call could be wrong; TRBJ2-7 is a better fit for the DNA end. The CDR3 has 15 residues. CDR1 and CDR2 (germline): SQVTM, ANQGSEA. This chain's CDR3 is CSVEAPTSGSYEQYF. The CDR3 DNA sequence: TGCAGCGTTGAAGCTCCTACTAGCGGGAGCTACGAGCAGTACTTC.

Comments on this clone: At the DNA level, this CDR3 is encoded by other sequences in the same sample as well. The chain couples TRBV9 to TRBJ2-3, with D possibly being TRBD1 or TRBD2 (5 bases each). Trimming took 2 bases from V and 3 from J, leaving 7 bases between them. Germline loops: CDR1 SGDLS, CDR2 YYNGEE. CDR3 length equals 13 residues. CDR3 nucleotides: TGTGCCAGCAGCGTTGGGGGTACAGATACGCAGTATTTT. It encodes CASSVGGTDTQYF.